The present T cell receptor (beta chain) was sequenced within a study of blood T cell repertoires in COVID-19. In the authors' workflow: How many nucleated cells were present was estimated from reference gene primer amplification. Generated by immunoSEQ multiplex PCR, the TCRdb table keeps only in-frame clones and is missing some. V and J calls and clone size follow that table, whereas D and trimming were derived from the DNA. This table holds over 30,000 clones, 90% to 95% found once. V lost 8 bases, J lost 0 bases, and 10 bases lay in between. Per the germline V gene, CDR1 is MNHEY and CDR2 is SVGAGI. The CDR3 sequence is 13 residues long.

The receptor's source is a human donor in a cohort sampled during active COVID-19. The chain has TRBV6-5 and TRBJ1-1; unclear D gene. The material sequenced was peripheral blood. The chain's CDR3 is CASSQFMNTEAFF. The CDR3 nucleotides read TGTGCCAGCTCGCAGTTTATGAACACTGAAGCTTTCTTT.